This is a list of T cell receptor beta chains from one sample in a study of shared clonotypes between healthy human individuals. TCRdb's table, derived via immunoSEQ multiplex PCR, lists solely in-frame clones and lacks some. The sample consists of 2 million to 2.5 million clones, 95% of them appearing once. What was sequenced was naive CD4+ T cells sorted from blood. The receptors originated from a man aged 18 to 30 in good health. Both conserved end residues are part of each CDR3. D genes are given only for firm matches. The size of a clone is reported for some rows only, either as once, few or many, or as a class for expanded clones.

TRBV4-3	-	TRBJ2-7	-	CASSQEVWGAGEQYF	TGCGCCAGCAGCCAAGAGGTATGGGGTGCGGGCGAGCAGTACTTC
TRBV7-2	-	TRBJ1-2	-	CASSLNGFYTF	TGTGCCAGCAGCTTAAATGGGTTTTACACCTTC
TRBV27	-	TRBJ2-3	-	CASSLSLLALSTDTQYF	TGTGCCAGCAGTTTATCCCTTTTGGCACTTAGCACAGATACGCAGTATTTT
TRBV4-3	TRBD1	TRBJ2-7	-	CASSQGPGGSSYEQYF	TGCGCCAGCAGCCAAGGGCCAGGGGGTTCCTCCTACGAGCAGTACTTC
TRBV11-2	-	TRBJ2-5	once	CASSHQGTQYF	TGTGCCAGCAGCCACCAGGGGACCCAGTACTTC
TRBV27	-	TRBJ1-2	-	CASSPAGSAVQHGYTF	TGTGCCAGCAGTCCTGCCGGGTCGGCGGTCCAACATGGCTACACCTTC
TRBV6-5	-	TRBJ1-1	-	CASRRQGNTEAFF	TGTGCCAGCAGAAGGCAGGGGAACACTGAAGCTTTCTTT
TRBV10-1	-	TRBJ1-1	-	CASSITGTTEAFF	TGCGCCAGCAGTATTACAGGGACCACTGAAGCTTTCTTT
TRBV30	-	TRBJ1-5	once	CAWSTPGTNNQPQHF	TGTGCCTGGAGTACCCCCGGGACAAACAATCAGCCCCAGCATTTT
TRBV9	TRBD1	TRBJ1-6	few	CASSPRDRNNSPLHF	TGTGCCAGCAGCCCTCGGGACAGGAATAATTCACCCCTCCACTTT
TRBV7-9	TRBD1	TRBJ2-7	-	CASSLGGQGAGEQYF	TGTGCCAGCAGCCTAGGGGGACAGGGGGCCGGCGAGCAGTACTTC
TRBV7-2	-	TRBJ2-7	-	CASSMIQSYEQYF	TGTGCCAGCAGTATGATACAGAGTTACGAGCAGTACTTC
TRBV6-1	-	TRBJ2-3	-	CASRNLAAGTDTQYF	TGTGCCAGCAGGAACTTAGCGGCTGGCACAGATACGCAGTATTTT
TRBV7-2	TRBD2	TRBJ2-3	-	CASSLRTSGTDTQYF	TGTGCCAGCAGCTTAAGGACTAGCGGCACAGATACGCAGTATTTT
TRBV19	TRBD1	TRBJ1-2	few	CASSARQGEDGYTF	TGTGCCAGTAGTGCCAGACAGGGGGAGGATGGCTACACCTTC
TRBV5-1	-	TRBJ2-7	-	CASSLAGFPQSRSYEQYF	TGCGCCAGCAGCTTGGCCGGATTCCCCCAGAGTCGCTCCTACGAGCAGTACTTC
TRBV28	-	TRBJ2-7	-	CASSFRGYEQYF	TGTGCCAGCAGTTTCCGGGGCTACGAGCAGTACTTC
TRBV6-6	TRBD1	TRBJ2-3	-	CASDRDVTDTQYF	TGTGCCAGCGACAGGGACGTCACAGATACGCAGTATTTT
TRBV11-3	-	TRBJ1-1	-	CASSPRQEFTEAFF	TGTGCCAGCAGCCCCAGACAGGAGTTCACTGAAGCTTTCTTT
TRBV5-1	-	TRBJ2-5	-	CASSLSLTQETQYF	TGCGCCAGCAGCCTCAGCCTTACCCAAGAGACCCAGTACTTC
TRBV18	-	TRBJ2-3	-	CASSPPRTLTDTQYF	TGTGCCAGCTCACCACCAAGAACGCTCACAGATACGCAGTATTTT
TRBV25-1	-	TRBJ1-2	-	CASSEEGDLSSFYGYTF	TGTGCCAGCAGTGAAGAAGGGGACTTAAGTTCCTTTTATGGCTACACCTTC
TRBV5-1	TRBD1	TRBJ1-3	-	CASSYGQGALDGNTIYF	TGCGCCAGCAGTTACGGACAGGGGGCTTTGGATGGAAACACCATATATTTT
TRBV7-3	-	TRBJ2-2	-	CASSLRGNGELFF	TGTGCCAGCAGCTTAAGGGGGAACGGGGAGCTGTTTTTT
TRBV28	-	TRBJ1-5	-	CASSPSTALNQPQHF	TGTGCCAGCAGTCCCTCGACAGCACTCAATCAGCCCCAGCATTTT
TRBV5-1	-	TRBJ1-6	-	CASSRGEVGSPLHF	TGCGCCAGCAGCAGGGGGGAGGTCGGTTCACCCCTCCACTTT
TRBV4-1	-	TRBJ1-3	once	CASSQVTASGNTIYF	TGCGCCAGCAGCCAGGTGACGGCCTCTGGAAACACCATATATTTT
TRBV5-6	TRBD1	TRBJ2-7	-	CASSKGQGLTYEQYF	TGTGCCAGCAGCAAAGGACAGGGGCTAACCTACGAGCAGTACTTC
TRBV5-3	TRBD1	TRBJ2-5	-	CARSLLRDRGPGFETQYF	TGTGCCAGAAGCTTGCTCCGGGACAGGGGGCCGGGGTTCGAGACCCAGTACTTC
TRBV19	TRBD1	TRBJ2-3	-	CASSSQTGGTDTQYF	TGTGCCAGTAGTTCCCAGACAGGGGGCACAGATACGCAGTATTTT
TRBV6-1	TRBD1	TRBJ2-7	-	CASRGTGGIYEQYF	TGTGCCAGCAGGGGAACAGGGGGCATCTACGAGCAGTACTTC
TRBV28	TRBD1	TRBJ1-6	-	CASSFRDRPNSPLHF	TGTGCCAGCAGTTTTCGGGACAGGCCTAATTCACCCCTCCACTTT
TRBV5-4	TRBD2	TRBJ2-1	-	CASSSSGGPYNEQFF	TGTGCCAGCAGCTCTAGCGGGGGACCCTACAATGAGCAGTTCTTC
TRBV27	TRBD1	TRBJ2-3	-	CATGTGGTDTQYF	TGTGCCACCGGGACAGGGGGCACAGATACGCAGTATTTT
TRBV19	-	TRBJ2-5	-	CASSIPRQETQYF	TGTGCCAGTAGTATTCCAAGGCAGGAGACCCAGTACTTC
TRBV4-1	-	TRBJ2-6	-	CASSLPSPRAGANVLTF	TGCGCCAGCAGCCTCCCGAGCCCCAGGGCTGGGGCCAACGTCCTGACTTTC
TRBV30	-	TRBJ2-7	-	CAWSVPGGAKPYEQYF	TGTGCCTGGAGTGTACCCGGGGGCGCAAAACCCTACGAGCAGTACTTC
TRBV5-4	TRBD2	TRBJ2-1	-	CASRSGLAGGMSSYNEQFF	TGTGCCAGCAGATCAGGACTAGCGGGGGGCATGAGCTCCTACAATGAGCAGTTCTTC
TRBV5-1	TRBD1	TRBJ1-6	-	CASSRRTGDSPLHF	TGCGCCAGCAGCCGAAGGACAGGGGATTCACCCCTCCACTTT
TRBV29-1	-	TRBJ1-1	-	CSVETGMVTEAFF	TGCAGCGTCGAAACAGGGATGGTCACTGAAGCTTTCTTT
TRBV15	-	TRBJ1-5	once	CATSMPSNQPQHF	TGTGCCACCAGCATGCCTAGCAATCAGCCCCAGCATTTT
TRBV13	TRBD1	TRBJ2-7	-	CASSGDRGYEQYF	TGTGCCAGCAGCGGGGACAGGGGCTACGAGCAGTACTTC
TRBV5-1	-	TRBJ1-1	once	CASSLFARGVVGTEAFF	TGCGCCAGCAGCTTGTTCGCCAGAGGAGTTGTGGGGACTGAAGCTTTCTTT
TRBV28	-	TRBJ2-7	-	CASSLFNSYEQYF	TGTGCCAGCAGTTTATTTAACAGCTACGAGCAGTACTTC
TRBV5-1	-	TRBJ2-5	once	CASSLGGGIETQYF	TGCGCCAGCAGCCTCGGAGGGGGAATAGAGACCCAGTACTTC
TRBV7-9	TRBD2	TRBJ2-2	-	CASSLVSGGSNTGELFF	TGTGCCAGCAGCTTAGTCTCGGGAGGGTCAAACACCGGGGAGCTGTTTTTT
TRBV2	-	TRBJ1-2	-	CASSEALEFYYTF	TGTGCCAGCAGTGAAGCGCTTGAGTTTTACTACACCTTC
TRBV4-1	TRBD1	TRBJ2-6	-	CASSQAGQASSGANVLTF	TGCGCCAGCAGCCAAGCGGGACAGGCCAGCTCTGGGGCCAACGTCCTGACTTTC
TRBV5-5	-	TRBJ1-5	-	CASSLLSGSSNQPQHF	TGTGCCAGCAGCTTGCTATCGGGTTCTAGCAATCAGCCCCAGCATTTT
TRBV4-1	-	TRBJ2-5	-	CASSQTFRETQYF	TGCGCCAGCAGCCAGACCTTTCGAGAGACCCAGTACTTC
TRBV7-8	-	TRBJ2-1	-	CASSLDDDNEQFF	TGTGCCAGCAGCTTAGATGATGACAATGAGCAGTTCTTC
TRBV18	-	TRBJ1-3	-	CASSPNRVNTIYF	TGTGCCAGCTCACCAAACAGGGTAAACACCATATATTTT